The sample holds a few counts of the clone carrying this TCR beta chain. As yet, its antigen is unknown. This sample is part of a study of CD8 T cell repertoires and HIV-1 epitope variants. The overall study: Twenty-five autologous and known Gag and Nef epitope variant peptides each stimulated T cells separately.

The data were produced by immunoSEQ multiplex PCR, yet TCRdb's version contains in-frame clones alone and is incomplete. The sample has about 1,800 clones; under 85% are singletons. The source of this sequence is a male donor with HIV. The specimen sequenced was cultured CD8+ T cells derived from PBMCs.

This CDR3 reads CASSLGQGIGELFF. CDR3 nucleotide sequence: TGTGCCAGCAGCTTGGGACAGGGGATCGGGGAGCTGTTTTTT. V is TRBV7-9 and J is TRBJ2-2; 10 bases are a match to TRBD1. Per the germline V gene, CDR1 is SEHNR and CDR2 is FQNEAQ (reference sequence). This CDR3 contains 14 residues. The V segment lost 3 bases and the J segment 7 bases; nucleotides outside the gene matches: 2.